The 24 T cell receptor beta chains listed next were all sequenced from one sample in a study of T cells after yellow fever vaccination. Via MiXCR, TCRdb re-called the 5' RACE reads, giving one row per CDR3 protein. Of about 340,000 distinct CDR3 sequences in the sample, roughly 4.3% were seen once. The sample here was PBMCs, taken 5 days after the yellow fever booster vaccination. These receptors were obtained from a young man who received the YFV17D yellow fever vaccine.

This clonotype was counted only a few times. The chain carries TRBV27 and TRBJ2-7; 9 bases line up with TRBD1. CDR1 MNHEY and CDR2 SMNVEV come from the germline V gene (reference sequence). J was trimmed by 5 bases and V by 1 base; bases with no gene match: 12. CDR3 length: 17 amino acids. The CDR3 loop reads CASSLLRTGASRNEQYF. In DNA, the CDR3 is TGTGCCAGCAGTTTATTGAGGACAGGGGCCTCTAGGAACGAGCAGTACTTC.

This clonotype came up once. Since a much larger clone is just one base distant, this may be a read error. CDR3 in amino acids: CASSQAGGNTDKQYF. CDR3 DNA: TGTGCCAGCAGTCAAGCGGGGGGGAACACAGATAAGCAGTATTTT. The rearrangement uses TRBV6-7 and TRBJ2-3; 10 nucleotides line up with TRBD2. TRBV6-7 belongs to the ORF category, with a function that is uncertain. There are 15 residues in the CDR3.

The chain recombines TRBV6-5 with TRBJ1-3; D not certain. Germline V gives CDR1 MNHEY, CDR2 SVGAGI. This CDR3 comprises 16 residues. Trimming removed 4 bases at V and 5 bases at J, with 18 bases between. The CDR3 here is CASSWSSREPRNTIYF. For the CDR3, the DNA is TGTGCCAGCAGTTGGTCCTCCCGGGAGCCGCGAAACACCATATATTTT.

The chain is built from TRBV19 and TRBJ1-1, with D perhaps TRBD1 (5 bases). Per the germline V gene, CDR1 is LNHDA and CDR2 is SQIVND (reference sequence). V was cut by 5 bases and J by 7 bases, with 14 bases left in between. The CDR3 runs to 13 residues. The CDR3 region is CASSLRGTVEAFF. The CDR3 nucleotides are TGTGCCAGTAGTCTCCGGGGCACCGTTGAAGCTTTCTTT.

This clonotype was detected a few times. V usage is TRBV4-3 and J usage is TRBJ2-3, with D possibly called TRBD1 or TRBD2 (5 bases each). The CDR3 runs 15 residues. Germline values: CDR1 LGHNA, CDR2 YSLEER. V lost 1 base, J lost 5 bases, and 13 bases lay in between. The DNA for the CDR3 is TGCGCCAGCAGCCAAGTCCATCGGGGACGAGATACGCAGTATTTT. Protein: CASSQVHRGRDTQYF.

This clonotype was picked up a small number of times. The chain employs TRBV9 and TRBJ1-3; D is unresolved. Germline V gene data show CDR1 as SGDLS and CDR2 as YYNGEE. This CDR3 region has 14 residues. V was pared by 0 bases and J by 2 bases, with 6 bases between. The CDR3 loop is CASSVEEAGNTIYF. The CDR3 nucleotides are TGTGCCAGCAGCGTAGAGGAGGCTGGAAACACCATATATTTT.

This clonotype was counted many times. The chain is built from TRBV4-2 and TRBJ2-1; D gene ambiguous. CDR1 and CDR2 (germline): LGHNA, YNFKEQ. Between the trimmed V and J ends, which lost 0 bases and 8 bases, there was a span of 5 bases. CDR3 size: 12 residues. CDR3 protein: CASSQDTYEQFF. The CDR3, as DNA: TGTGCCAGCAGCCAAGATACGTATGAGCAGTTCTTC.

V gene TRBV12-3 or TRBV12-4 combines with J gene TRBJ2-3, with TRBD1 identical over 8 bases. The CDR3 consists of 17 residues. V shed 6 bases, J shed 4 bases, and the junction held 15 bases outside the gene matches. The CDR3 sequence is CASSSGQGMRGSDTQYF. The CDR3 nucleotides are TGTGCCAGCAGCAGTGGACAGGGAATGAGAGGGTCAGATACGCAGTATTTT.

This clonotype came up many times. The CDR3 DNA follows: TGTGCCAGCAGTTTTTCGACGGGGGGCGGCACCGGGGAGCTGTTTTTT. Protein sequence: CASSFSTGGGTGELFF. The rearrangement links TRBV12-3 or TRBV12-4 to TRBJ2-2; D is possibly TRBD2 (7 bases). The ends were cut back, 3 bases at V and 4 bases at J, with 15 bases in the middle. The CDR3 has 16 residues.

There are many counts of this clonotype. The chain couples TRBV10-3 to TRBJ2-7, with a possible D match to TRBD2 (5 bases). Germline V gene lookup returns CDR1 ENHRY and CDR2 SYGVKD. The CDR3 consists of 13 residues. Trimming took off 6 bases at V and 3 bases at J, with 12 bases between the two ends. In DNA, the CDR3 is TGTGCCATCAGCCGGGATGGGATCTACGAGCAGTACTTC. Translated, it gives CAISRDGIYEQYF.

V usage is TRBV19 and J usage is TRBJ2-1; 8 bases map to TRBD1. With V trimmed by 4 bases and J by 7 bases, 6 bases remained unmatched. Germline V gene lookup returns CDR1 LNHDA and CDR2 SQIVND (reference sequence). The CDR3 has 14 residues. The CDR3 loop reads CASSKGQGANEQFF. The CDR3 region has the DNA TGTGCCAGTAGTAAAGGACAGGGTGCGAATGAGCAGTTCTTC.

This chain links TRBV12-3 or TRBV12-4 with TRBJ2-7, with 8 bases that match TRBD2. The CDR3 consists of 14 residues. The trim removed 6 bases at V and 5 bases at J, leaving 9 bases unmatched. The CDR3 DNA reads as TGTGCCAGCAGACCCCCGGGGGGGCGGAACGAGCAGTACTTC. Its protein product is CASRPPGGRNEQYF.

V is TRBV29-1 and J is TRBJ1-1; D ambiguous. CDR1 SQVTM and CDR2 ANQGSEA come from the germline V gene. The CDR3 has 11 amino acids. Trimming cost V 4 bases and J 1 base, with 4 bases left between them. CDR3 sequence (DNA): TGCAGCGTTGCGACGAACACTGAAGCTTTCTTT. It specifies CSVATNTEAFF.

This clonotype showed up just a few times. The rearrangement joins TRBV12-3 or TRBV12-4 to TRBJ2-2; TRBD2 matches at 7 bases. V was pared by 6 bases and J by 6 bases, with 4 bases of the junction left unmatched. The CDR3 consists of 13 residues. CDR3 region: CASRGTSAGELFF. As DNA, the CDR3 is TGTGCCAGCAGAGGAACTAGCGCCGGGGAGCTGTTTTTT.

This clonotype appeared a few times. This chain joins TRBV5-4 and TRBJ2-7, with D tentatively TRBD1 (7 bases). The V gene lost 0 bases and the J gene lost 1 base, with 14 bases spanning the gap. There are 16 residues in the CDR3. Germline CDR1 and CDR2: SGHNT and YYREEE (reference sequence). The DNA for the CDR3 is TGTGCCAGCAGCTTGGCAGGGGGGTCAGAGTCCTACGAGCAGTACTTC. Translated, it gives CASSLAGGSESYEQYF.

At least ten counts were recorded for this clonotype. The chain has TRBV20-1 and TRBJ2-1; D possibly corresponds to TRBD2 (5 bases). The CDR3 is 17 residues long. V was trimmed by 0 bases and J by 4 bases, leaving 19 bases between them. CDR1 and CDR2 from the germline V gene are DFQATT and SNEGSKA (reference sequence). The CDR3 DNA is TGCAGTGCTAGAGACTTGCGGGCCCGTTTTGTTTACAATGAGCAGTTCTTC. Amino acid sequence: CSARDLRARFVYNEQFF.

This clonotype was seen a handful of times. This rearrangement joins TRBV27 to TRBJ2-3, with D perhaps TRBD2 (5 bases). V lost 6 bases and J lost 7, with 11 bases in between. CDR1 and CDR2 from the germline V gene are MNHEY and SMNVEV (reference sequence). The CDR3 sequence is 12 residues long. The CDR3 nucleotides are TGTGCCAGCAGCCCTGAGGGTAATACGCAGTATTTT. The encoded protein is CASSPEGNTQYF.

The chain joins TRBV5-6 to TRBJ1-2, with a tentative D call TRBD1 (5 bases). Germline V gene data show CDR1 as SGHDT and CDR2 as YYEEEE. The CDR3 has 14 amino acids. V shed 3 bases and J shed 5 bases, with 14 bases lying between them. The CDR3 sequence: CASSSARGGYGYTF. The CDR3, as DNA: TGTGCCAGCAGCTCGGCCCGGGGCGGATATGGCTACACCTTC. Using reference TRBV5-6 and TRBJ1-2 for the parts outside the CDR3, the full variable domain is DAGVTQSPTHLIKTRGQQVTLRCSPKSGHDTVSWYQQALGQGPQFIFQYYEEEERQRGNFPDRFSGHQFPNYSSELNVNALLLGDSALYLCASSSARGGYGYTFGSGTRLTVV.

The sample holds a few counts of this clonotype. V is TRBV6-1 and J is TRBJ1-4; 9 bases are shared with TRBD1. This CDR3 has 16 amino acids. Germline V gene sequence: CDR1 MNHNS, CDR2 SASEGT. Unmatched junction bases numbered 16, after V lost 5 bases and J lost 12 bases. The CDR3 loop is CASSLGQGWVNYELFF. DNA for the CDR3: TGTGCCAGCAGTTTGGGACAGGGATGGGTAAATTATGAACTGTTTTTT.

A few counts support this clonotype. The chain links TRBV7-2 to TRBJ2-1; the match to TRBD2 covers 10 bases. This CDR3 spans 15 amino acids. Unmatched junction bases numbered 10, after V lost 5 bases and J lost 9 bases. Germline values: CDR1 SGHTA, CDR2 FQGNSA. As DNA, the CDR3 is TGTGCCAGCAGCCAATTAGCGGGGGGCCGGAGTGAGCAGTTCTTC. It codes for CASSQLAGGRSEQFF.

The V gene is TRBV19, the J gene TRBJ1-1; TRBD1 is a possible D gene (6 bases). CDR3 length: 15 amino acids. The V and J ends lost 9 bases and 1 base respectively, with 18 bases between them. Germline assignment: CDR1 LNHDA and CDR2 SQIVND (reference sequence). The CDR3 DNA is TGTGCCAGCGTAATGTACAGGGCTGCGAACACTGAAGCTTTCTTT. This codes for CASVMYRAANTEAFF.

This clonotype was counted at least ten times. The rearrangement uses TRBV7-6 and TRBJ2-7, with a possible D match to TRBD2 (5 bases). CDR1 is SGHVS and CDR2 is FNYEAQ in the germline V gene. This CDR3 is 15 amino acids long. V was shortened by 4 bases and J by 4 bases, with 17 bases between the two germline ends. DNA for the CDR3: TGTGCCAGCAGCTCGACTACCACTACCCGTTACGAGCAGTACTTC. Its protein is CASSSTTTTRYEQYF.

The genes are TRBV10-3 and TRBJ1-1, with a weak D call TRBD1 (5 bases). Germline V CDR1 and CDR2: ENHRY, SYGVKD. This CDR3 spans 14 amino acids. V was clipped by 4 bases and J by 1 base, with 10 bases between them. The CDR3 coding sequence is TGTGCCATCAGTGTACGACAGAGGAACACTGAAGCTTTCTTT. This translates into CAISVRQRNTEAFF.

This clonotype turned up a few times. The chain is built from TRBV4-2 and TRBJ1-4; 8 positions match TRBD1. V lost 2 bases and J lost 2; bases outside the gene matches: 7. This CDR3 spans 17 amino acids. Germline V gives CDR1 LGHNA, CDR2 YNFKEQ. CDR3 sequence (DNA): TGTGCCAGCAGCCAAACTCAGGGGGCGCCGACTAATGAAAAACTGTTTTTT. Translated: CASSQTQGAPTNEKLFF.